Described below is a single T cell receptor (beta chain) sequence and its context. The antigen remains undetermined. Other DNA sequences within the sample encode an identical CDR3. The data are from a study of siplizumab effects on memory and regulatory T cells. Findings of the study overall: Among mappable alloreactive CD4+ clones, the Treg-derived fraction averaged approximately 73% with siplizumab versus about 25% in controls.

The germline gives CDR1 PRHDT, CDR2 FYEKMQ (reference sequence). The length of the CDR3 is 15 residues. TCRdb keeps only in-frame clones here, not all; method: immunoSEQ multiplex PCR. Here the sample spans about 56,000 clones, around 97% being singletons. The source of this sequence is a human donor in good health. The genes are TRBV13 and TRBJ2-3, with D maybe TRBD2 (6 bases). Sample: naive CD8+ T cells sorted from blood. CDR3: CGTALGGSGTDTQYF. CDR3 in DNA: TGTGGAACAGCGCTAGGAGGGAGTGGTACAGATACGCAGTATTTT.